The present TCR beta chain was sequenced within a study of cytomegalovirus exposure and HLA in healthy donors. Whole-study context: An early release of data contained some 80 million unique TCRs, which came from HLA-typed donors. Study-wide points: CMV serostatus was the only recorded immune exposure for donors. Researchers reportedly found TCR beta sequences accurately predicted most subjects' HLA-A and HLA-B alleles.

PCR primers comprised 60 Vbeta and 13 Jbeta primers. Some clones are missing from TCRdb's copy, which holds only in-frame ones; the method was immunoSEQ multiplex PCR. The sample has some 190,000 clones, 65% to 85% seen once. Looked up from germline, CDR1 is SGHTA and CDR2 is FQGNSA. The CDR3 is 15 residues long. Deletions cut 4 bases from V and 0 bases from J, with 9 bases between. Nominally healthy donors were sampled, though unrecorded immune exposures were likely. As to this clone: No antigen is known for it.

The chain combines TRBV7-2 with TRBJ2-2; maybe TRBD2 (5 bases). The sequence was collected from a woman younger than 30 in good health and CMV-seronegative. Sequenced sample: PBMCs. CDR3 sequence: CASSSAATNTGELFF. The CDR3 nucleotides read TGTGCCAGCAGCTCAGCGGCCACGAACACCGGGGAGCTGTTTTTT. Variable domain in full (rest from reference TRBV7-2 and TRBJ2-2): GAGVSQSPSNKVTEKGKDVELRCDPISGHTALYWYRQSLGQGLEFLIYFQGNSAPDKSGLPSDRFSAERTGGSVSTLTIQRTQQEDSAVYLCASSSAATNTGELFFGEGSRLTVL.